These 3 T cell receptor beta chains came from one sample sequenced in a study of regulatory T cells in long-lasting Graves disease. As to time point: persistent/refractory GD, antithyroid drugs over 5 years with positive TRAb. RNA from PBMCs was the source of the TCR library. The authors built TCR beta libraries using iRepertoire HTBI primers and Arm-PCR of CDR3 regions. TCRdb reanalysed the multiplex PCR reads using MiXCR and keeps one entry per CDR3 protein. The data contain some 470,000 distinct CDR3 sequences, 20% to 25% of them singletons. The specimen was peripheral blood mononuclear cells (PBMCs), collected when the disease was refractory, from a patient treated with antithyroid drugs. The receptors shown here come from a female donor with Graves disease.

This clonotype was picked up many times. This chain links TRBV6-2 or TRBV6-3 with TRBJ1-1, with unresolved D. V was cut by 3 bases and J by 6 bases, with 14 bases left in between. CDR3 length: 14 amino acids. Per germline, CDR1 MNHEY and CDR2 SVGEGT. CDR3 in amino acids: CASSYPPRASEAFF. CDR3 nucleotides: TGTGCCAGCAGTTATCCCCCCAGAGCCTCTGAAGCTTTCTTT.

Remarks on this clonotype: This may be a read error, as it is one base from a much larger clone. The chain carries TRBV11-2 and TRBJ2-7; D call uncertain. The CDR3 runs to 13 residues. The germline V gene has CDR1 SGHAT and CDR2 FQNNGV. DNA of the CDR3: TGTGCCAGCAGCTTAGCTGCGTCCTACGGGCAGTACTTC. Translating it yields CASSLAASYGQYF. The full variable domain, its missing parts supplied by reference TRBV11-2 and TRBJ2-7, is EAGVAQSPRYKIIEKRQSVAFWCNPISGHATLYWYQQILGQGPKLLIQFQNNGVVDDSQLPKDRFSAERLKGVDSTLKIQPAKLEDSAVYLCASSLAASYGQYFGPGTRLTVT.

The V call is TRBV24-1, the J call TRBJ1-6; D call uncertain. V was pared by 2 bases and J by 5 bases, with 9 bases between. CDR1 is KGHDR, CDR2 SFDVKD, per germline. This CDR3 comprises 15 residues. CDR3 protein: CATSDSREHNSPLHF. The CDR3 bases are TGTGCCACCAGTGATTCCCGAGAGCATAATTCACCCCTCCACTTT.